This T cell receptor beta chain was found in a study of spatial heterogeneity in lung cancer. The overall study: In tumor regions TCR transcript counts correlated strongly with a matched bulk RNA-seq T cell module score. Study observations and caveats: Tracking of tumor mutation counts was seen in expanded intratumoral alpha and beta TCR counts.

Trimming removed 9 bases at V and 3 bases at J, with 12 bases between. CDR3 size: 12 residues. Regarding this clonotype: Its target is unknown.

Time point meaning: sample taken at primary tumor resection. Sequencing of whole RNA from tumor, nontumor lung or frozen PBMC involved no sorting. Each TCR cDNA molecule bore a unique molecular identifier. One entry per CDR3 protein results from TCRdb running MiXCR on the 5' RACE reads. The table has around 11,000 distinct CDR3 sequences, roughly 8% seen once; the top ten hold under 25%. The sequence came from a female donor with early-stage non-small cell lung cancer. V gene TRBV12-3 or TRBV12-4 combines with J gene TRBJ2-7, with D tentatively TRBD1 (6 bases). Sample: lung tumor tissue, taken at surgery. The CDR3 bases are TGTGCCAGTTCTCAGGGGATCTACGAGCAGTACTTC. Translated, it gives CASSQGIYEQYF.